This TCR beta chain was captured by sequencing in a study of post-analysis software for immune sequencing data. For the study at large: Patients with relapsing-remitting, secondary progressive and progressive-relapsing multiple sclerosis courses were all represented. Study-level results: With TRBV5-6, TRBV5-1 and TRBV20-1 included, about five TRBV segments were more frequent in patients than in controls.

With 2 bases clipped from V and 0 bases from J, the junction kept 4 bases outside the gene matches. CDR1 is DFQATT, CDR2 SNEGSKA, per germline (reference sequence). The CDR3 is 14 residues long. Sequencing libraries made from TCR beta cDNA carried unique molecular identifiers. TCRdb processed the PCR reads anew with MiXCR; each CDR3 protein has one entry. The sample holds 740,000 or so distinct CDR3 sequences; approximately 50% are singletons and the top ten take 4.6%. This clonotype was seen only a few times. Antigen specificity is unknown. The TCR was taken from a girl aged 10 to 17 with multiple sclerosis. The chain recombines TRBV20-1 with TRBJ2-7; 7 positions agree with TRBD1. The sample comprised blood. The CDR3 loop reads CSARRGQSSYEQYF. The CDR3 coding sequence is TGCAGTGCTAGACGGGGACAGAGCTCCTACGAGCAGTACTTC.